The source of this TCR beta chain is a study of control samples from healthy donors and cancer patients (dated by TCRdb to the early 2020s). Note on this clone: Its binding antigen is unknown. It has no much larger one-base neighbor in the sample; base qualities were not kept.

Library preparation was by the immunoSEQ multiplex PCR assay. Imported from immuneACCESS, the table was reduced by TCRdb to in-frame sequences with V and J called. These copies leave out some clones; in studies compared against another copy, an unresolved V gene accounts for under half, and the cause of the remainder is not known. For this sample the table gives around 76,000 clones, of which approximately 91% were detected only once. About 9.9% of the sample rests with the top ten. Counted from cysteine to phenylalanine, this CDR3 has 16 amino acids. The sequence is cut down to CDR3 DNA, 48 bases in frame from base 1. The V end loses 8 bases and the J end loses 6 bases, and a stretch of 25 bases separates them. Via the germline V gene, CDR1 is SNHLY and CDR2 FYNNEI.

The origin of this receptor is a woman between 45 and 65 years old with colorectal cancer. This sequence uses TRBV2 and TRBJ1-2, with the D gene call left open. The sample was PBMCs. The DNA sequence is as follows: TGTGCCAGCGTCCCCGGTCCGGGTCGCCTTAGCCATGGCTACACCTTC. This codes for CASVPGPGRLSHGYTF.